The rows below give T cell receptor beta chains drawn from one sample of a study of OX40 agonist ivuxolimab in advanced cancers. This table comes from immunoSEQ multiplex PCR, and its TCRdb copy is limited to in-frame clones, with some not included. The table lists roughly 50,000 clones, 70% to 85% of them singletons, with 3% to 4.5% in the top ten. The sample in question was CD4+ or CD8+ T cells sorted from blood, obtained in a trial of the OX40 agonist ivuxolimab. Receptors originate from an adult with an advanced solid tumor such as melanoma, head and neck, liver or kidney cancer. The CDR3 runs from the conserved cysteine through the conserved F or W. A D gene is named only where the DNA matches it firmly. The size field is filled for only some rows; it gives once, few, many or a size class.

j_call	v_call	clone_size	d_call	cdr3_nt	cdr3_aa
TRBJ2-1	TRBV25-1	-	-	TGTGCCAGCAGTGAGAGGAGGGGGCATGAGCAGTTCTTC	CASSERRGHEQFF
TRBJ1-4	TRBV9	few	-	TGTGCCAGCAGCCCTCCCGGGGGGGAAAAACTGTTTTTT	CASSPPGGEKLFF
TRBJ1-2	TRBV29-1	-	TRBD1	TGCAGCGTTACGACAGGGGAACTGAATGGCTACACCTTC	CSVTTGELNGYTF
TRBJ1-2	TRBV18	-	-	TGTGCCAGCCTCACTGGAGGGCTACCCAGCGACTATGGCTACACCTTC	CASLTGGLPSDYGYTF
TRBJ1-1	TRBV28	few	-	TGTGCCAGCAGTCTCTCCGGAACTGAAGCTTTCTTT	CASSLSGTEAFF
TRBJ1-2	TRBV4-3	-	-	TGCGCCAGCAGCCAAGATCCCGTCCGGACAGATATTACCTTC	CASSQDPVRTDITF
TRBJ2-7	TRBV5-1	-	TRBD1	TGCGCCAGCAGCGGATCCGGGACAGGTGACGACGAGCAGTACTTC	CASSGSGTGDDEQYF
TRBJ1-5	TRBV7-8	-	TRBD1	TGTGCCAGCAGCTTAGAGGGGGCGCGTAATCAGCCCCAGCATTTT	CASSLEGARNQPQHF
TRBJ1-2	TRBV7-2	-	TRBD1	TGTGCCAGCAGCTTACAGACAGGGGAGGGTGGCTACACCTTC	CASSLQTGEGGYTF
TRBJ2-3	TRBV19	-	TRBD1	TGTGCCAGTTCCGCAGGACAGGGGGCTACAGATACGCAGTATTTT	CASSAGQGATDTQYF
TRBJ1-3	TRBV2	once	TRBD1	TGTGCCAGCAGTGAGCAGGGGGCCGTCTCTGGAAACACCATATATTTT	CASSEQGAVSGNTIYF
TRBJ1-2	TRBV28	-	-	TGTGCCAGCAGTTTATCCGGGTGGGATGGCTACACCTTC	CASSLSGWDGYTF
TRBJ2-7	TRBV5-1	-	-	TGCGCCAGCAGCTACGGGACAGCGGGACTCTACGAGCAGTACTTC	CASSYGTAGLYEQYF
TRBJ2-2	TRBV28	-	-	TGTGCCAGCAGTTTACCTCCGGGACAGAACACCGGGGAGCTGTTTTTT	CASSLPPGQNTGELFF
TRBJ2-1	TRBV11-3	-	-	TGTGCCAGCAGCTCGGACATTGACCTAGGAAACAATGAGCAGTTCTTC	CASSSDIDLGNNEQFF
TRBJ2-7	TRBV14	few	-	TGTGCCAGCAGCCAAGGAGCTCAACGGGTATTGTTAAACTTC	CASSQGAQRVLLNF
TRBJ2-4	TRBV30	-	-	TGTGCCTGGAATAAACCGAAAGCCAAAAACATTCAGTACTTC	CAWNKPKAKNIQYF
TRBJ2-3	TRBV5-1	-	-	TGCGCCAGCAGCTTGACCGGGGGTATAGATACGCAGTATTTT	CASSLTGGIDTQYF
TRBJ2-5	TRBV10-3	-	TRBD2	TGTGCCATCAGTGATACGGGGGGAACGGGGGAGACCCAGTACTTC	CAISDTGGTGETQYF
TRBJ1-2	TRBV4-2	few	TRBD1	TGTGCCAGCAGCCAAGATCTGGACAGGGTCCATGGCTACACCTTC	CASSQDLDRVHGYTF
TRBJ1-2	TRBV6-4	-	TRBD1	TGTGCCAGCAGTGACTCCCCCCGGCAGGGGGGTGGCTACACCTTC	CASSDSPRQGGGYTF
TRBJ1-2	TRBV30	few	TRBD1	TGTGCCTGGAGTCAACAGGGGGCGGGTGGCTACACCTTC	CAWSQQGAGGYTF
TRBJ2-7	TRBV6-5	-	TRBD1	TGTGCCAGCAACCCGCAGGGGGCTGGGTACGAGCAGTACTTC	CASNPQGAGYEQYF
TRBJ2-5	TRBV7-2	-	-	TGTGCCAGCACGCTCTTGTGGGGTTTGGAGACCCAGTACTTC	CASTLLWGLETQYF
TRBJ2-7	TRBV27	-	TRBD1	TGTGCCAGCAGTTCCGCAGGGGGAGTTTCAGGGTACGAGCAGTACTTC	CASSSAGGVSGYEQYF
TRBJ1-1	TRBV19	-	-	TGTGCCAGTAGTAACCAGGGAGGAAATGGTTTCTTT	CASSNQGGNGFF
TRBJ2-1	TRBV5-1	once	TRBD2	TGCGCCAGCAGCTTCAGCGGGGGCAACAATGAGCAGTTCTTC	CASSFSGGNNEQFF
TRBJ1-3	TRBV9	-	-	TGTGCCAGCAGCGCAACCGGGACGACTGGAAACACCATATATTTT	CASSATGTTGNTIYF
TRBJ2-5	TRBV9	-	TRBD2	TGTGCCAGCAGCTTCGGGGGACTAGCGGTAGAGACCCAGTACTTC	CASSFGGLAVETQYF
TRBJ2-1	TRBV30	few	TRBD1	TGTGCCTGGAACAGGGGGGCCGTGTTAAATGAGCAGTTCTTC	CAWNRGAVLNEQFF
TRBJ1-4	TRBV30	-	-	TGTGCCTGGAGTGACCTTAATGAAAAACTGTTTTTT	CAWSDLNEKLFF
TRBJ2-7	TRBV5-4	-	TRBD1	TGTGCCAGCAGCTTGGGGACAGGGGGAACCTACGAGCAGTACTTC	CASSLGTGGTYEQYF
TRBJ2-1	TRBV7-9	-	TRBD1	TGTGCCAGCAGCTTAGCGGGACAGGCATACAATGAGCAGTTCTTC	CASSLAGQAYNEQFF
TRBJ1-2	TRBV7-2	-	-	TGTGCCAGCAGCTGGGGGGGTATAGGGGACGCGCATGGCTACACCTTC	CASSWGGIGDAHGYTF
TRBJ2-3	TRBV11-1	-	TRBD2	TGTGCCAGCAGCTTGGGACTAGCGGGGGACACAGATACGCAGTATTTT	CASSLGLAGDTDTQYF
TRBJ2-1	TRBV7-2	few	TRBD2	TGTGCCAGCAGCCCCATTAGCGGGGGAGGTGAGCAGTTCTTC	CASSPISGGGEQFF
TRBJ1-5	TRBV29-1	-	-	TGCAGCGTTGGACAGTTCAATCAGCCCCAGCATTTT	CSVGQFNQPQHF
TRBJ1-2	TRBV6-5	-	TRBD1	TGTGCCAGCGGGGGAACCCGGGACAGTCACTATGGCTACACCTTC	CASGGTRDSHYGYTF
TRBJ2-2	TRBV10-3	few	-	TGTGCCATCAGTGAGTCAGGGGGGGCGAACACCGGGGAGCTGTTTTTT	CAISESGGANTGELFF
TRBJ2-2	TRBV6-6	-	-	TGTGCCAGCAGTCAACCGCTCTACACCGGGGAGCTGTTTTTT	CASSQPLYTGELFF
TRBJ2-3	TRBV27	-	-	TGTGCCAGCAGCCCCGGGACCTATGGCACAGATACGCAGTATTTT	CASSPGTYGTDTQYF
TRBJ2-3	TRBV7-3	-	-	TGTGCCAGCAGCTTAATGATTAGCACAGATACGCAGTATTTT	CASSLMISTDTQYF
TRBJ2-6	TRBV27	-	-	TGTGCCAGCAGTTTATCGTACAGTAACTCTGGGGCCAACGTCCTGACTTTC	CASSLSYSNSGANVLTF
TRBJ1-6	TRBV19	-	TRBD1	TGTGCCAGTAGTTTCGGGTCCCAGGGGGCACGTTCACCCCTCCACTTT	CASSFGSQGARSPLHF
TRBJ1-4	TRBV5-8	-	-	TGTGCCAGCAGGGCGTCAGGGGAAAAACTGTTTTTT	CASRASGEKLFF
TRBJ2-1	TRBV5-6	-	-	TGTGCCAGCAGCTTGGTTCTAAACTACAATGAGCAGTTCTTC	CASSLVLNYNEQFF
TRBJ1-5	TRBV7-2	-	-	TGTGCCAGCAGCGTGGACAGCAATCAGCCCCAGCATTTT	CASSVDSNQPQHF
TRBJ2-1	TRBV7-2	-	-	TGTGCCAGCAGCGAGACACCGACCCATGAGCAGTTCTTC	CASSETPTHEQFF
TRBJ1-1	TRBV6-1	-	-	TGTGCCAGCAGGGGACCAACATACAACACTGAAGCTTTCTTT	CASRGPTYNTEAFF
TRBJ1-4	TRBV6-1	-	TRBD1	TGTGCCAGCAGTGGACCACAGGGGGCTTTGGATGAAAAACTGTTTTTT	CASSGPQGALDEKLFF
TRBJ1-2	TRBV5-1	few	TRBD1	TGCGCCAGCAGCTCACAGGGGAGGGATGGCTACACCTTC	CASSSQGRDGYTF
TRBJ2-2	TRBV5-1	-	-	TGCGCCAGCAGCCGCGGGCGTGGGGCCGGGTCCGGGGAGCTGTTTTTT	CASSRGRGAGSGELFF
TRBJ1-2	TRBV11-3	-	-	TGTGCCAGCAGCCGCCCCGACCGACCCGAGAGAGGCTACACCTTC	CASSRPDRPERGYTF
TRBJ2-6	TRBV19	-	-	TGTGCCAGTAGTATTAGGACAGAGGCCAACGTCCTGACTTTC	CASSIRTEANVLTF
TRBJ2-3	TRBV7-3	once	TRBD1	TGTGCCAGCAGCGACCAAGGACAGGACAACACAGATACGCAGTATTTT	CASSDQGQDNTDTQYF